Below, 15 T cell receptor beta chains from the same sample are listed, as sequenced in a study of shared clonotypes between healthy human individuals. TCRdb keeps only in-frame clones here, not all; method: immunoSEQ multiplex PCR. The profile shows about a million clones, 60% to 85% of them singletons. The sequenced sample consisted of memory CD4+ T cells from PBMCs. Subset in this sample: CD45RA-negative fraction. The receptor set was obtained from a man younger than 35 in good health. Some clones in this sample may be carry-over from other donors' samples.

As DNA, the CDR3 is TGTGCCAGCAGCCGGGGACAGGGGAAAGAGACCCAGTACTTC. This gives the protein CASSRGQGKETQYF. The rearrangement joins TRBV7-8 to TRBJ2-5; TRBD1 matches 10 bases. V lost 5 bases, J lost 3 bases, and 3 bases stayed unmatched. The germline V gene encodes CDR1 SGHVS and CDR2 FQNEAQ. There are 14 residues in the CDR3.

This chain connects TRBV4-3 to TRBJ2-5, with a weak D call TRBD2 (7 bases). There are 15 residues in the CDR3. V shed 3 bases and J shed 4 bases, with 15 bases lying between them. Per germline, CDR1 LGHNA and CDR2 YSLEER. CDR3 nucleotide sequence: TGCGCCAGCAGCCAGGGGGCGGGAGCGGGAGAGACCCAGTACTTC. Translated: CASSQGAGAGETQYF.

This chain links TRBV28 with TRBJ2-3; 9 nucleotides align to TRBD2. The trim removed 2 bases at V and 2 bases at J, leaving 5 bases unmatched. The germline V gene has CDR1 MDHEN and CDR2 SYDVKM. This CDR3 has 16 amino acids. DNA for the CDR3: TGTGCCAGCAGTTTAAGGAGCGGGAGGACCACAGATACGCAGTATTTT. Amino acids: CASSLRSGRTTDTQYF.

The CDR3 sequence is CASSPHRGSGDHRPKETQYF. The CDR3 nucleotides are TGTGCCAGCTCACCACACAGGGGTAGCGGGGACCACAGACCGAAAGAGACCCAGTACTTC. The chain has TRBV18 and TRBJ2-5; perhaps TRBD2 as D (8 bases). This CDR3 spans 20 amino acids. The V and J ends lost 1 base and 3 bases respectively, with 27 bases between them. The V gene's germline CDR1 is KGHSH and CDR2 LQKENI.

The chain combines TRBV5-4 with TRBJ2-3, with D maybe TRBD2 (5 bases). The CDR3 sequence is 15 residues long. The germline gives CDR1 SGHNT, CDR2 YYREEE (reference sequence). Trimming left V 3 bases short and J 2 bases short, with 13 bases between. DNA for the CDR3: TGTGCCAGCAGCTCACAAGTCCTAGCCACAGATACGCAGTATTTT. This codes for CASSSQVLATDTQYF.

In DNA form, the CDR3 reads TGTGCCACCAGCAGAGGCCTTTCCTCGGGGCTTACTAGGGCTTTCTTT. Its translation is CATSRGLSSGLTRAFF. The chain combines TRBV15 with TRBJ1-1, with a tentative D call TRBD1 (5 bases). V was shortened by 1 base and J by 11 bases, with 23 bases between the two germline ends. The germline CDR1 and CDR2 sequences are LNHNV and YYDKDF (reference sequence). CDR3 size: 16 residues.

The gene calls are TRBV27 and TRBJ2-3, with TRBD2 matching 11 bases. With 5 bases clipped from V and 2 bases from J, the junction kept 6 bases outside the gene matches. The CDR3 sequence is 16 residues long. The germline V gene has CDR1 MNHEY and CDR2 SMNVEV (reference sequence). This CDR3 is CASSAGLAAITDTQYF. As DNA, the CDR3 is TGTGCCAGCAGTGCGGGACTAGCGGCTATCACAGATACGCAGTATTTT.

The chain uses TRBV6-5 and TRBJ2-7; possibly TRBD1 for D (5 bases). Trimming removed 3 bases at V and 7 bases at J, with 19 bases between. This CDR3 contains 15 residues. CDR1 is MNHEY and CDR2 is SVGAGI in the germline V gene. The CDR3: CASSYRQGNVFEQYF. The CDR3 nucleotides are TGTGCCAGCAGTTATCGGCAGGGAAATGTCTTTGAGCAGTACTTC.

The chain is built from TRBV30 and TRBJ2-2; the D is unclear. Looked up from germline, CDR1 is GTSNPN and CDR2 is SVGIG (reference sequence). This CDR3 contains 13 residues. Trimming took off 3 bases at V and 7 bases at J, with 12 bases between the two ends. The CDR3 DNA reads TGTGCCTGGAGCAACATCGCCGGCGGGGAGCTGTTTTTT. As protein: CAWSNIAGGELFF.

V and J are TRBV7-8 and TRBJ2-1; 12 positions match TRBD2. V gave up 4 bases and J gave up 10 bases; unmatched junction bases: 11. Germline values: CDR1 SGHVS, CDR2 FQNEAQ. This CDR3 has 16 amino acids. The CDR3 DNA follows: TGTGCCAGCAGCTCCACTAGCGGGAGGTTGTGGGACGAGCAGTTCTTC. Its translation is CASSSTSGRLWDEQFF.

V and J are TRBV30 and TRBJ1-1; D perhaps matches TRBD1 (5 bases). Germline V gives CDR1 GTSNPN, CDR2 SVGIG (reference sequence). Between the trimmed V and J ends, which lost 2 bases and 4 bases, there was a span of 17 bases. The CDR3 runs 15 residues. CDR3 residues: CAWSPSISGGTEAFF. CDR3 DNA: TGTGCCTGGAGTCCCTCCATTAGTGGGGGCACTGAAGCTTTCTTT.

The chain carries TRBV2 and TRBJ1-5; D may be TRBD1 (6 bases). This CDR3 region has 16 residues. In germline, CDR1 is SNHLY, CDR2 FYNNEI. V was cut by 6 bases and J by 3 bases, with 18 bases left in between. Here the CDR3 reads CASSPTPRGTNQPQHF. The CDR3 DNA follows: TGTGCCAGCAGCCCCACGCCGAGGGGGACCAATCAGCCCCAGCATTTT.

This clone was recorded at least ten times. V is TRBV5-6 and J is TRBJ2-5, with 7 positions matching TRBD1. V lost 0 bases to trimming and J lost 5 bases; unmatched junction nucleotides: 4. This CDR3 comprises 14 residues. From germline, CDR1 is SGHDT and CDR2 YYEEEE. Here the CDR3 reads CASSLAGQAETQYF. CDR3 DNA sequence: TGTGCCAGCAGCTTGGCAGGACAGGCGGAGACCCAGTACTTC.

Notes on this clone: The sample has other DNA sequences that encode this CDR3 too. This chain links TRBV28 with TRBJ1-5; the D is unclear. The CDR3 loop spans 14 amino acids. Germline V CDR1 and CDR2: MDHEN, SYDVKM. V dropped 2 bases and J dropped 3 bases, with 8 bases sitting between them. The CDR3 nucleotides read TGTGCCAGCAGTTTAAGCGTACCCAATCAGCCCCAGCATTTT. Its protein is CASSLSVPNQPQHF.

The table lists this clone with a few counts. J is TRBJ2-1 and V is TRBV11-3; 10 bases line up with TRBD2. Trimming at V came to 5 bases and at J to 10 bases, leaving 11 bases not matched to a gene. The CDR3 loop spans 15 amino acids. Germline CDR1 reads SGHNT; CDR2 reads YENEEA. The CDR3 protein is CASSPQRGGYSEQFF. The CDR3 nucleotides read TGTGCCAGCAGCCCTCAGCGGGGGGGGTACTCAGAGCAGTTCTTC.